The rows below give T cell receptor beta chains drawn from one sample of a study of OX40 agonist ivuxolimab in advanced cancers. TCRdb's table, derived via immunoSEQ multiplex PCR, lists solely in-frame clones and lacks some. The sample includes 50,000 or so clones, 86% of them seen just once. Sequences were derived from CD4+ or CD8+ T cells sorted from blood, sampled in a trial of the OX40 agonist ivuxolimab. The receptor set was obtained from an adult with an advanced solid tumor such as melanoma, head and neck, liver or kidney cancer. CDR3s include the opening cysteine and the closing phenylalanine or tryptophan. A D gene is named only where the DNA matches it firmly. Clone size is shown for a subset of rows, as once, few, many or a class of expanded clone.

J gene,clone size,D gene,V gene,CDR3 protein,CDR3 DNA
TRBJ2-1,.,.,TRBV9,CASSVVRGTQGGEQFF,TGTGCCAGCAGCGTAGTCCGGGGCACCCAAGGGGGAGAGCAGTTCTTC
TRBJ2-7,.,.,TRBV6-5,CASSTLRQEQYF,TGTGCCAGCAGTACACTACGTCAGGAGCAGTACTTC
TRBJ2-2,.,TRBD2,TRBV5-4,CASSAGLAGGGNTGELFF,TGTGCCAGCAGCGCCGGACTAGCGGGGGGCGGGAACACCGGGGAGCTGTTTTTT
TRBJ2-3,.,TRBD2,TRBV30,CAWTLLAGEADTQYF,TGTGCCTGGACCCTACTAGCGGGGGAGGCGGATACGCAGTATTTT
TRBJ1-6,.,.,TRBV7-8,CASGRGPLGDSYNSPLHF,TGTGCCAGTGGACGGGGGCCTTTAGGGGATTCCTATAATTCACCCCTCCACTTT
TRBJ2-1,.,TRBD1,TRBV19,CASSIWGQGADEQFF,TGTGCCAGTAGTATTTGGGGACAGGGGGCGGATGAGCAGTTCTTC
TRBJ1-1,.,.,TRBV5-1,CASSQQVGEGAFF,TGCGCCAGCAGCCAACAGGTTGGGGAAGGAGCTTTCTTT
TRBJ1-2,.,.,TRBV6-1,CASTQGSYGYTF,TGTGCCAGCACCCAGGGGAGCTACGGCTACACCTTC
TRBJ1-2,.,.,TRBV4-2,CASSQGQDLYGYTF,TGTGCCAGCAGCCAAGGACAGGATCTATATGGCTACACCTTC
TRBJ1-1,.,TRBD1,TRBV30,CAWGTGTSTEAFF,TGTGCCTGGGGGACAGGGACGAGCACTGAAGCTTTCTTT
TRBJ1-6,.,.,TRBV27,CASSFLQINSPLHF,TGTGCCAGCAGTTTTCTACAGATTAATTCACCCCTCCACTTT
TRBJ1-4,few,.,TRBV30,CAWSAGLLPNEKLFF,TGTGCCTGGAGTGCCGGCCTTCTTCCTAATGAAAAACTGTTTTTT
TRBJ2-2,once,.,TRBV5-4,CASSSGPSADTGELFF,TGTGCCAGCAGCTCTGGACCATCGGCGGACACCGGGGAGCTGTTTTTT
TRBJ1-4,.,.,TRBV6-4,CASSETGNHNEKLFF,TGTGCCAGCAGTGAGACAGGAAACCATAATGAAAAACTGTTTTTT
TRBJ2-7,.,.,TRBV7-5,CARSLVQQHYEQYF,TGTGCCAGAAGTTTAGTACAGCAGCACTACGAGCAGTACTTC
TRBJ2-5,.,.,TRBV12-5,CASAPERVQETQYF,TGTGCTAGTGCCCCCGAAAGAGTACAAGAGACCCAGTACTTC
TRBJ2-5,.,TRBD1,TRBV7-9,CASSSRGSGGETQYF,TGTGCCAGCAGCTCCCGCGGATCAGGGGGAGAGACCCAGTACTTC
TRBJ1-3,.,.,TRBV30,CAWTPVNSGNTIYF,TGTGCCTGGACCCCAGTGAACTCTGGAAACACCATATATTTT